This passage covers 22 T cell receptor beta chains from one sample sequenced in a study of blood T cell repertoires in COVID-19. Measured with immunoSEQ multiplex PCR; TCRdb has only the in-frame clones, and not every one. This table holds more than 95,000 clones, more than 75% found once. Sequences were obtained from peripheral blood. The receptors come from a man aged 60 to 75 with acute or convalescent COVID-19.

The V call is TRBV9, the J call TRBJ1-3; 8 nucleotides line up with TRBD1. This CDR3 has 16 residues. Trimming took 2 bases from V and 2 from J; bases not matched to a gene: 6. The germline CDR1 and CDR2 sequences are SGDLS and YYNGEE. CDR3 protein: CASSVLDRVTGNTIYF. The CDR3 DNA is TGTGCCAGCAGCGTCCTGGACAGGGTGACTGGAAACACCATATATTTT.

DNA for the CDR3: TGTGCCAGTAGTCCCCGGACTAGCTCTTACGAGCAGTACTTC. It codes for CASSPRTSSYEQYF. The J gene is TRBJ2-7, the V gene TRBV19; 8 bases are shared with TRBD2. The CDR3 covers 14 residues. V was pared by 5 bases and J by 4 bases, with 7 bases of the junction left unmatched. Germline V gives CDR1 LNHDA, CDR2 SQIVND (reference sequence).

The chain uses TRBV28 and TRBJ1-3; D is perhaps TRBD1 (6 bases). Germline values: CDR1 MDHEN, CDR2 SYDVKM. This CDR3 region has 15 residues. V shed 3 bases and J shed 3 bases, with 12 bases lying between them. The CDR3 is CASSLQGIRGNTIYF. Written as DNA, the CDR3 is TGTGCCAGCAGTTTGCAGGGGATTCGTGGAAACACCATATATTTT.

As concerns this clone: One end of the junction does not line up with germline, which may come from a read error. The chain uses TRBV7-7 and TRBJ2-5, with TRBD2 as a possible D gene (6 bases). Germline V gene data show CDR1 as SSHAT and CDR2 as FNYEAQ (reference sequence). The CDR3 length is 20 residues. The chain's CDR3 is CASSLFFYPPGTEGRETQYF. CDR3 bases: TGTGCTAGCAGCTTATTCTTCTATCCACCCGGGACGGAGGGACGAGAGACCCAGTACTTC. The full variable domain, completed using reference TRBV7-7 and TRBJ2-5, is GAGVSQSPRYKVTKRGQDVTLRCDPISSHATLYWYQQALGQGPEFLTYFNYEAQPDKSGLPSDRFSAERPEGSISTLTIQRTEQRDSAMYRCASSLFFYPPGTEGRETQYFGPGTRLLVL.

The chain uses TRBV27 and TRBJ1-5; D possibly corresponds to TRBD1 (6 bases). V dropped 5 bases and J dropped 3 bases, with 14 bases sitting between them. CDR3 length: 15 residues. Germline V gene sequence: CDR1 MNHEY, CDR2 SMNVEV (reference sequence). As DNA, the CDR3 is TGTGCCAGCAGTACCCTGACAGGTCCCAATCAGCCCCAGCATTTT. Amino acids: CASSTLTGPNQPQHF.

V is TRBV5-1 and J is TRBJ2-7, with 8 positions matching TRBD1. Germline V gene sequence: CDR1 SGHRS, CDR2 YFSETQ. The CDR3 extends over 15 amino acids. V trimming: 4 bases; J trimming: 2 bases; junction bases outside the gene matches: 8. CDR3 coding DNA: TGCGCCAGCAGCCAGACCCCGGACAGGGCCTACGAGCAGTACTTC. Translated: CASSQTPDRAYEQYF. Full variable domain (remainder filled in from reference TRBV5-1 and TRBJ2-7): KAGVTQTPRYLIKTRGQQVTLSCSPISGHRSVSWYQQTPGQGLQFLFEYFSETQRNKGNFPGRFSGRQFSNSRSEMNVSTLELGDSALYLCASSQTPDRAYEQYFGPGTRLTVT.

The chain carries TRBV7-9 and TRBJ1-1, with 8 bases that match TRBD1. CDR1 is SEHNR, CDR2 FQNEAQ, per germline (reference sequence). V lost 6 bases, J lost 4 bases, and 16 bases stayed unmatched. The CDR3 extends over 17 amino acids. The CDR3 reads CASRPPPWTGLLTEAFF. CDR3 DNA sequence: TGTGCCAGCAGGCCCCCCCCATGGACAGGGCTTCTCACTGAAGCTTTCTTT. Drawing the rest from reference TRBV7-9 and TRBJ1-1, the complete variable domain is DTGVSQNPRHKITKRGQNVTFRCDPISEHNRLYWYRQTLGQGPEFLTYFQNEAQLEKSRLLSDRFSAERPKGSFSTLEIQRTEQGDSAMYLCASRPPPWTGLLTEAFFGQGTRLTVV.

This rearrangement joins TRBV5-1 to TRBJ1-3; 9 bases agree with TRBD1. CDR3 length: 14 residues. Germline assignment: CDR1 SGHRS and CDR2 YFSETQ. V lost 4 bases and J lost 11; bases outside the gene matches: 10. The CDR3 protein is CASSPGQGITAIYF. In DNA form, the CDR3 reads TGCGCCAGCAGCCCGGGACAGGGAATAACCGCCATATATTTT.

CDR3 region: CASSGRLAEYTGELFF. CDR3 nucleotide sequence: TGTGCCAGCAGCGGTCGACTAGCGGAGTACACCGGGGAGCTGTTTTTT. The J gene is TRBJ2-2, the V gene TRBV9; TRBD2 agrees at 9 bases. CDR1 is SGDLS, CDR2 YYNGEE, per germline. The CDR3 has 16 residues. Losses at the gene ends were 3 bases for V and 3 bases for J; bases not matched to a gene: 6.

V is TRBV3-1 (or the pseudogene TRBV3-2) and J is TRBJ1-3; 9 positions agree with TRBD1. Per germline, CDR1 LGHDT and CDR2 YNNKEL (reference sequence). V was pared by 4 bases and J by 7 bases, with 8 bases of the junction left unmatched. This CDR3 has 15 amino acids. The CDR3 spells CASSPTGQGRNTIYF. DNA for the CDR3: TGTGCCAGCAGCCCGACGGGACAGGGAAGGAACACCATATATTTT.

Here the CDR3 reads CASSYYRLNNGNTIYF. The CDR3 bases are TGTGCCAGCAGTTACTACCGACTGAACAACGGAAACACCATATATTTT. The V and J genes are TRBV6-2 or TRBV6-3 and TRBJ1-3, with D hard to call. The CDR3 totals 16 residues. Germline-derived CDR1 and CDR2 are MNHEY and SVGEGT. Trimming removed 1 base from V and 4 bases from J, with 14 bases in between.

The table lists this clone with a count of one. V usage is TRBV10-2 and J usage is TRBJ2-7; the match to TRBD1 covers 7 bases. This CDR3 spans 15 amino acids. Per germline, CDR1 WSHSY and CDR2 SAAADI. The V segment lost 6 bases and the J segment 0 bases; nucleotides outside the gene matches: 8. This CDR3 reads CASSDGQASSYEQYV. In nucleotides, the CDR3 is TGCGCCAGCAGCGATGGACAGGCGAGCTCCTACGAGCAGTACGTC.

The J gene is TRBJ1-4, the V gene TRBV7-9; the D gene is possibly TRBD1 (5 bases). Germline V lookup: CDR1 SEHNR, CDR2 FQNEAQ (reference sequence). Trimming stripped 6 bases from V and 4 bases from J, with 15 bases between. The CDR3 has 15 amino acids. This chain's CDR3 is CASRPDRRLNEKLFF. The CDR3 region has the DNA TGTGCCAGCAGGCCCGACAGAAGGCTTAATGAAAAACTGTTTTTT.

This clone was seen more than once but under ten times. The V and J genes are TRBV25-1 and TRBJ1-1, with 9 bases fitting TRBD1. This CDR3 has 16 amino acids. Germline V lookup: CDR1 MGHDK, CDR2 SYGVNS. V was clipped by 4 bases and J by 0 bases; unmatched bases: 6. DNA of the CDR3: TGTGCCAGCAGTGGAAAGACAGGGGGTTTGAACACTGAAGCTTTCTTT. The encoded protein is CASSGKTGGLNTEAFF.

This chain connects TRBV20-1 to TRBJ1-1; D not certain. The CDR3 covers 14 residues. The V gene lost 3 bases and the J gene lost 5 bases, with 16 bases spanning the gap. Germline assignment: CDR1 DFQATT and CDR2 SNEGSKA (reference sequence). The chain's CDR3 is CSASTTAKETEAFF. For the CDR3, the DNA is TGCAGTGCTAGTACCACGGCCAAGGAGACTGAAGCTTTCTTT.

J is TRBJ1-1 and V is TRBV19; D remains unclear. The CDR3 covers 14 residues. V shed 5 bases and J shed 4 bases, with 14 bases lying between them. Germline V gene data show CDR1 as LNHDA and CDR2 as SQIVND (reference sequence). CDR3 bases: TGTGCCAGTAGTCTCCTATCAATCGGCACTGAAGCTTTCTTT. Residues: CASSLLSIGTEAFF.

This clone showed up just a few times. This chain joins TRBV5-1 and TRBJ2-1; 10 bases match TRBD2. This CDR3 comprises 17 residues. Germline V gives CDR1 SGHRS, CDR2 YFSETQ. Trimming removed 3 bases from V and 5 bases from J; junction bases left unmatched: 11. The CDR3 region is CASSSGLGLAPDNEQFF. The CDR3 bases are TGCGCCAGCAGCTCCGGTCTGGGACTAGCGCCAGACAATGAGCAGTTCTTC. The full variable domain, in which reference TRBV5-1 and TRBJ2-1 provide the parts outside the CDR3, is KAGVTQTPRYLIKTRGQQVTLSCSPISGHRSVSWYQQTPGQGLQFLFEYFSETQRNKGNFPGRFSGRQFSNSRSEMNVSTLELGDSALYLCASSSGLGLAPDNEQFFGPGTRLTVL.

The J gene is TRBJ1-1, the V gene TRBV5-4, with D unclear. Germline V lookup: CDR1 SGHNT, CDR2 YYREEE (reference sequence). Trimming removed 6 bases at V and 3 bases at J, with 6 bases between. The CDR3 length is 11 residues. CDR3 nucleotide sequence: TGTGCCAGCAACTTCTACACTGAAGCTTTCTTT. Amino acids: CASNFYTEAFF.

The chain combines TRBV2 with TRBJ1-1; D perhaps matches TRBD1 (5 bases). CDR3 length equals 14 residues. The V end lost 10 bases, the J end lost 0 bases, and 15 bases lay between the germline ends. Germline CDR1 is SNHLY and CDR2 is FYNNEI. CDR3 in DNA: TGTGCCACCAAGGGTCCAGGGATGAACACTGAAGCTTTCTTT. It yields the protein CATKGPGMNTEAFF.

The chain carries TRBV5-5 and TRBJ2-7, with 10 positions matching TRBD1. V was clipped by 2 bases and J by 5 bases; unmatched bases: 7. Per germline, CDR1 SGHKS and CDR2 YYEKEE (reference sequence). The CDR3 totals 15 residues. The CDR3 sequence is CASSFRDRGANEQYF. The DNA for the CDR3 is TGTGCCAGCAGCTTCCGGGACAGGGGTGCCAACGAGCAGTACTTC.

The chain couples TRBV21-1 to TRBJ2-7; the table assigns TRBD1, which was not confirmed against the DNA. TRBV21-1 counts as a pseudogene. The CDR3 is made up of 16 amino acids. CDR3 in amino acids: CASSKAARGKSYEQYV. The CDR3 coding sequence is TGTGCCAGCAGCAAAGCAGCCAGGGGGAAGTCCTACGAGCAGTACGTC.

The rearrangement links TRBV2 to TRBJ2-1; 10 positions agree with TRBD2. J gave up 10 bases and V 5 bases, and 8 bases lay outside the gene matches. CDR1 is SNHLY and CDR2 is FYNNEI in the germline V gene. This CDR3 contains 14 residues. CDR3 nucleotide sequence: TGTGCCAGCAGTCGGCTAGCGGGAGTACCCGAGCAGTTCTTC. Translated, it gives CASSRLAGVPEQFF.